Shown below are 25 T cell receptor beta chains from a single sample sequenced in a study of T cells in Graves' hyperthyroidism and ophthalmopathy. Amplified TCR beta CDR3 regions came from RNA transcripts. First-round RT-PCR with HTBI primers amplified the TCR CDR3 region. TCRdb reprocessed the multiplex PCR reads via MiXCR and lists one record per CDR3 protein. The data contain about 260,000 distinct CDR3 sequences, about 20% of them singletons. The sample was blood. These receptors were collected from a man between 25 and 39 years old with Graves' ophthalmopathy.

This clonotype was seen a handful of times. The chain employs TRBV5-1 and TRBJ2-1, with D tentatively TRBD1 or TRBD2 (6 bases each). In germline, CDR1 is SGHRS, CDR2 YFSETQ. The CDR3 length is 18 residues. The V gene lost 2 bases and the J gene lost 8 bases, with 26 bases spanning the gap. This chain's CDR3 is CASSLRFLGGTGFDEQFF. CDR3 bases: TGCGCCAGCAGCTTAAGGTTTTTGGGGGGAACAGGGTTCGATGAGCAGTTCTTC.

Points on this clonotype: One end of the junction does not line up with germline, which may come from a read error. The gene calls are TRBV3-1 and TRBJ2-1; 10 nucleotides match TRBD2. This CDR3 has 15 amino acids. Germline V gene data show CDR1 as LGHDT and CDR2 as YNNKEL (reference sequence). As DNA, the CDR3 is TGTGCCAGCAGCCGCCGAGCGGGAGGGGACAATGAGCAGTCCTTC. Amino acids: CASSRRAGGDNEQSF.

As DNA, the CDR3 is TGCGCCAGCAGCCGGACAGGAGGAGAGACCCAGTACTTC. It specifies CASSRTGGETQYF. This chain joins TRBV5-1 and TRBJ2-5; 7 nucleotides match TRBD1. The V and J ends lost 4 bases and 4 bases, in that order; junction bases with no gene match: 4. CDR1 is SGHRS, CDR2 YFSETQ, per germline. The CDR3 runs to 13 residues.

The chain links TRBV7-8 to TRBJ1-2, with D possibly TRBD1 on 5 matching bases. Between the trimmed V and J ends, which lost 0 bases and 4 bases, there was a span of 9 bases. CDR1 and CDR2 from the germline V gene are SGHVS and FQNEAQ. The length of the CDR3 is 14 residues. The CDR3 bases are TGTGCCAGCAGCTTAGCCGACAGCGGCTATGGCTACACCTTC. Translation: CASSLADSGYGYTF.

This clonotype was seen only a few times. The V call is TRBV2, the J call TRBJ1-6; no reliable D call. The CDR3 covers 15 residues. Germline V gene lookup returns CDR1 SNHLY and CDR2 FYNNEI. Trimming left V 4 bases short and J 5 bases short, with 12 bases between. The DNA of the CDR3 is TGTGCCAGCAGTGCGGTTCGGGTTGATAATTCACCCCTCCACTTT. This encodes CASSAVRVDNSPLHF.

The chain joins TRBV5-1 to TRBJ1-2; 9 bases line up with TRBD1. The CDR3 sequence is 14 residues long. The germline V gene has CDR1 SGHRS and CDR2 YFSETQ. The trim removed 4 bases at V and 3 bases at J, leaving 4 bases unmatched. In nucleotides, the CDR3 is TGCGCCAGCAGCCTGACAGGGGGTTACTATGGCTACACCTTC. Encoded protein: CASSLTGGYYGYTF.

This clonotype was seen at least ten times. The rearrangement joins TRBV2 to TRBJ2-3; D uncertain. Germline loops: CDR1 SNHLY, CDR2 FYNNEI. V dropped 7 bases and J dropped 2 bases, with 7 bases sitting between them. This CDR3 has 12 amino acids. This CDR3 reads CASKKLTDTQYF. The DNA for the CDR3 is TGTGCCAGCAAGAAGCTCACAGATACGCAGTATTTT.

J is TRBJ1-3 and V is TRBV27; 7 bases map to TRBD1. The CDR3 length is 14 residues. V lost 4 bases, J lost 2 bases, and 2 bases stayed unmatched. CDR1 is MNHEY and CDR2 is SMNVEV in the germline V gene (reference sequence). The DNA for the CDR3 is TGTGCCAGCAGTTCGGGGACAGCTGGAAACACCATATATTTT. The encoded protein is CASSSGTAGNTIYF.

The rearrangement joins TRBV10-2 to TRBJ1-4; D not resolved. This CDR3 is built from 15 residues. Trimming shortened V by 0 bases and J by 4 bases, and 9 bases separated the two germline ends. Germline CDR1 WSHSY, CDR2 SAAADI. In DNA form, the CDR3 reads TGCGCCAGCAGTGAGTCGGCGTTTCGTAATGAAAAACTGTTTTTT. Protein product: CASSESAFRNEKLFF.

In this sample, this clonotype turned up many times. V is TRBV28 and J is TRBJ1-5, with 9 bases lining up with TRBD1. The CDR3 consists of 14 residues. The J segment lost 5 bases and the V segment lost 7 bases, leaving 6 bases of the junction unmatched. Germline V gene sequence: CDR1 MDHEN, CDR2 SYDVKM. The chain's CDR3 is CASTSGQGHQPQHF. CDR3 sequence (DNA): TGTGCCAGCACCTCGGGACAGGGCCATCAGCCCCAGCATTTT.

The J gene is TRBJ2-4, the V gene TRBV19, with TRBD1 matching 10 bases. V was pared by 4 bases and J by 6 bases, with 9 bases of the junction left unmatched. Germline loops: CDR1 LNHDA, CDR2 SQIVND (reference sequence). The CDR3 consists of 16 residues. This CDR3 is CASSTDRGRYINIQYF. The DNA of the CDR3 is TGTGCCAGTAGTACAGACAGGGGGCGTTACATAAACATTCAGTACTTC.

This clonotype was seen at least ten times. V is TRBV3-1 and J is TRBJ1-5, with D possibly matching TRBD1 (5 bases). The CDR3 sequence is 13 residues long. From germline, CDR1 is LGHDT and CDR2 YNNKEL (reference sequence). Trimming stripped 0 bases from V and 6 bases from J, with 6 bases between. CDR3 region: CASSQEGRQPQHF. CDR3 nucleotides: TGTGCCAGCAGCCAAGAGGGGCGTCAGCCCCAGCATTTT.

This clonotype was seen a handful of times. The CDR3 nucleotides read TGTGCCACCAGCAGAGATCTGGTGGGAGGTGATGAGCAGTTCTTC. Encoded protein: CATSRDLVGGDEQFF. The rearrangement links TRBV15 to TRBJ2-1; TRBD2 is a possible D gene (6 bases). The germline gives CDR1 LNHNV, CDR2 YYDKDF (reference sequence). Trimming left V 0 bases short and J 8 bases short, with 14 bases between. CDR3 length equals 15 residues.

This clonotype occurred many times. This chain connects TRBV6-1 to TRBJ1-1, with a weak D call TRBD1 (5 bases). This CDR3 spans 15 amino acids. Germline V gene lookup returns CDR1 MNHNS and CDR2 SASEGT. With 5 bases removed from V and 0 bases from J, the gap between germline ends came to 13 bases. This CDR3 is CASSPGGGMNTEAFF. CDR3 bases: TGTGCCAGCAGTCCTGGGGGTGGAATGAACACTGAAGCTTTCTTT.

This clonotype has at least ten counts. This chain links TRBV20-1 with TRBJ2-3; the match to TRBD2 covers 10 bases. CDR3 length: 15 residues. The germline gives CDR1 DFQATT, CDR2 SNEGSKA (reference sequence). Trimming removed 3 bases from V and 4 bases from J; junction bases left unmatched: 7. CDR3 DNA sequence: TGCAGTGCTAGGGTCCCTAGCGGGAGTCCAGATACGCAGTATTTT. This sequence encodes CSARVPSGSPDTQYF.

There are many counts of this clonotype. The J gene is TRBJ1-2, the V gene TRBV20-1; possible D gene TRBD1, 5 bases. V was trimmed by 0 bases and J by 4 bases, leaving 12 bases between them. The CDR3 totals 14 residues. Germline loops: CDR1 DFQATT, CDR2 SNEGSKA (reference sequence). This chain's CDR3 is CSARELQAIYGYTF. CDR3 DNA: TGCAGTGCTAGAGAGTTACAGGCAATCTATGGCTACACCTTC.

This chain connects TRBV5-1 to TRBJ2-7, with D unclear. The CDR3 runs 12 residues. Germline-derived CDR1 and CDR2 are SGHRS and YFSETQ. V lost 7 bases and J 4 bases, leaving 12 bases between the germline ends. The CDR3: CASPPLRYEQYF. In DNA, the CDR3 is TGCGCCAGCCCCCCCCTTCGTTACGAGCAGTACTTC.

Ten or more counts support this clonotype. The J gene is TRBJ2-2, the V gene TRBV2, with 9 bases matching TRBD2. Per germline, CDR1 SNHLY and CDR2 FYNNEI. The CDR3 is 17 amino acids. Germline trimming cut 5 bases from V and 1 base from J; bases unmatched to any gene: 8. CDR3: CASSRDSSGVNTGELFF. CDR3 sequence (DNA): TGTGCCAGCAGTCGCGACTCTAGCGGGGTGAACACCGGGGAGCTGTTTTTT. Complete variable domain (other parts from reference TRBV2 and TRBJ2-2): EPEVTQTPSHQVTQMGQEVILRCVPISNHLYFYWYRQILGQKVEFLVSFYNNEISEKSEIFDDQFSVERPDGSNFTLKIRSTKLEDSAMYFCASSRDSSGVNTGELFFGEGSRLTVL.

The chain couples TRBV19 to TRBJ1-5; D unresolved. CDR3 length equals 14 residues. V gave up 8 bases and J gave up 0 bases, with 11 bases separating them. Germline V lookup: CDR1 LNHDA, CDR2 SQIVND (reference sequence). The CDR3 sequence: CASGGRNSNQPQHF. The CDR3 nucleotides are TGTGCCAGTGGCGGTCGCAATAGCAATCAGCCCCAGCATTTT.

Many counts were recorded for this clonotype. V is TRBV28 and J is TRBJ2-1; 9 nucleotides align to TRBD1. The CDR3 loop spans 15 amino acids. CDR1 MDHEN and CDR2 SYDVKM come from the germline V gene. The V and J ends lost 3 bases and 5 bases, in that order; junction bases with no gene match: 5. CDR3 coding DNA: TGTGCCAGCAGTTTCTCCGGGACAGGGAACAATGAGCAGTTCTTC. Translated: CASSFSGTGNNEQFF.

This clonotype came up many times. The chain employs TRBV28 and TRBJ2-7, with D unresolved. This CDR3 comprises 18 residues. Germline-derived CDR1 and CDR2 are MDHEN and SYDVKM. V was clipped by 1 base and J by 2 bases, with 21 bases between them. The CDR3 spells CASSLFGRSLYRTYEQYF. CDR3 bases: TGTGCCAGCAGTTTATTCGGTAGGTCCCTCTACCGGACCTACGAGCAGTACTTC.

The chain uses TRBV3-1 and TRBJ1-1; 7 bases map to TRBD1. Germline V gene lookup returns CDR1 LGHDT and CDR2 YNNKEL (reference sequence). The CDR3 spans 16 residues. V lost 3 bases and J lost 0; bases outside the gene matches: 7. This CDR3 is CASSQVIQGMNTEAFF. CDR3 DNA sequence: TGTGCCAGCAGCCAGGTGATACAGGGGATGAACACTGAAGCTTTCTTT.

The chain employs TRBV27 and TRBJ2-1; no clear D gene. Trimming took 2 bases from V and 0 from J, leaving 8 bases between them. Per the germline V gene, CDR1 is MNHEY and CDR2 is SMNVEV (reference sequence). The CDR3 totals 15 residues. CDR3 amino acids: CASSLRVHSYNEQFF. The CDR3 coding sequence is TGTGCCAGCAGTTTAAGGGTCCACTCCTACAATGAGCAGTTCTTC.

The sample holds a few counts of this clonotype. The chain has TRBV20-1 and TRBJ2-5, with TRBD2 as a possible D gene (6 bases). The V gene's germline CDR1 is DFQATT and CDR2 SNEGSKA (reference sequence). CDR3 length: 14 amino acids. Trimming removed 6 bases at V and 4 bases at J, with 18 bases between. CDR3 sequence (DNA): TGCAGTGCCCTCATCGGCGGGATCACAGAGACCCAGTACTTC. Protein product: CSALIGGITETQYF.

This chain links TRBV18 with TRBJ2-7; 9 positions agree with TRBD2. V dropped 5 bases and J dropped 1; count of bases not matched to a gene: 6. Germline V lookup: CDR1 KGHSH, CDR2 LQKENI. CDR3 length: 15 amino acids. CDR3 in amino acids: CASSSPGLASYEQYF. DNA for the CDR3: TGTGCCAGCTCATCCCCGGGACTAGCATCCTACGAGCAGTACTTC.